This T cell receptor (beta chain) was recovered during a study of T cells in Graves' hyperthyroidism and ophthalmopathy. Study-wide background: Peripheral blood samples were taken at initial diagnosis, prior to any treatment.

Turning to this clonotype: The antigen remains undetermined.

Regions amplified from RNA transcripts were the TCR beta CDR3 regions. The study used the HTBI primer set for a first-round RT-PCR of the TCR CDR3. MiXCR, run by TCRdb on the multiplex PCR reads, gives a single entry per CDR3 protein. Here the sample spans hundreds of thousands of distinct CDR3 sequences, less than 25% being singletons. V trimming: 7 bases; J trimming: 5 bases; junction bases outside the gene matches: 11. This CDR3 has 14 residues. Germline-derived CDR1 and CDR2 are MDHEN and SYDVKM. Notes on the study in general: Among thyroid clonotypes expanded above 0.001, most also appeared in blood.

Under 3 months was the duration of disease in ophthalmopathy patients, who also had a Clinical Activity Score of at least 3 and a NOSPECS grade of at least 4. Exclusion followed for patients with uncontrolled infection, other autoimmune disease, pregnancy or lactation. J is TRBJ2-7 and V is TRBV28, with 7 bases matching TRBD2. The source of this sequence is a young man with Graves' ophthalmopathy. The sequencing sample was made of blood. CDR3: CASTLVGGPHEQYF. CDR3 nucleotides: TGTGCCAGCACTTTGGTGGGAGGGCCCCACGAGCAGTACTTC.